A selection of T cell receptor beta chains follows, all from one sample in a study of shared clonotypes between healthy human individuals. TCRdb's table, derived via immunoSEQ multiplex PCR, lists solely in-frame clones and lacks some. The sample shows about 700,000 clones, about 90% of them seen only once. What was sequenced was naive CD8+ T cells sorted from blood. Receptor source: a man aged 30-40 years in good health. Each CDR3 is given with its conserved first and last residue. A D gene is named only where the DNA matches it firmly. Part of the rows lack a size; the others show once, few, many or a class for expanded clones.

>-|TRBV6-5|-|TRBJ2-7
CASSLQGNLNEQYF
TGTGCCAGCAGCCTACAGGGTAATTTAAACGAGCAGTACTTC
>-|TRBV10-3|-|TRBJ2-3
CAISADADTQYF
TGTGCCATCAGTGCAGATGCAGATACGCAGTATTTT
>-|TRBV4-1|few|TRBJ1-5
CASSPDRHQPQHF
TGCGCCAGCAGTCCAGACAGACATCAGCCCCAGCATTTT
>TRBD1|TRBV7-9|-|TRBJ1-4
CAGGQGPATNEKLFF
TGTGCCGGCGGACAGGGCCCCGCAACTAATGAAAAACTGTTTTTT
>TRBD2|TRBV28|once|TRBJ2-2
CASSRTRSEELFF
TGTGCCAGCAGTCGGACTAGGTCAGAGGAGCTGTTTTTT
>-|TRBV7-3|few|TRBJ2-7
CVPPRGNRYEQYF
TGTGTCCCACCCAGGGGAAATAGGTACGAGCAGTACTTC
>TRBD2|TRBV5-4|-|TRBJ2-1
CASSGSGREQFF
TGTGCCAGCAGCGGTAGCGGGAGGGAGCAGTTCTTC
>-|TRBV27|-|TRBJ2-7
CASTHGTGAYEQYF
TGTGCCAGCACCCACGGGACTGGAGCCTACGAGCAGTACTTC
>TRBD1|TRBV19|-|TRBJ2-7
CASNPGAGGSYEQYF
TGTGCCAGTAACCCAGGGGCAGGGGGCTCCTACGAGCAGTACTTC
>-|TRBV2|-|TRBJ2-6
CASTGPGANVLTF
TGTGCCAGCACGGGACCTGGGGCCAACGTCCTGACTTTC
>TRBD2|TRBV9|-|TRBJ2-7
CASSPSSGVSSYEQYF
TGTGCCAGCAGCCCCTCTAGCGGGGTAAGCTCCTACGAGCAGTACTTC
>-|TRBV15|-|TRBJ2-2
CATSGLGAGELFF
TGTGCCACCAGCGGTCTCGGGGCCGGGGAGCTGTTTTTT
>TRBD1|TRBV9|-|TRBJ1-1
CASSVAKDRGTEAFF
TGTGCCAGCAGCGTAGCCAAGGACAGGGGCACTGAAGCTTTCTTT
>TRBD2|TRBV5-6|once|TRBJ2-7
CASSSGGYEQYF
TGTGCCAGCAGCTCGGGGGGGTACGAGCAGTACTTC
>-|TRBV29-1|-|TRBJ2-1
CSVEDPTRNEQFF
TGCAGCGTTGAAGACCCCACTAGAAATGAGCAGTTCTTC
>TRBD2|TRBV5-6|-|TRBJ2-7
CASRRWTSGYEQYF
TGTGCCAGCAGACGTTGGACTAGCGGCTACGAGCAGTACTTC
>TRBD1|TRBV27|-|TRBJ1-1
CASSLRGPTEAFF
TGTGCCAGCAGTTTGAGGGGGCCCACTGAAGCTTTCTTT
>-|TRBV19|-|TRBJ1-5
CASSIAGINQPQHF
TGTGCCAGTAGTATAGCAGGAATTAATCAGCCCCAGCATTTT
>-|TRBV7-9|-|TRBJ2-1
CASSSGGRRTYNEQFF
TGTGCCAGCAGCTCCGGGGGCAGGAGGACTTACAATGAGCAGTTCTTC
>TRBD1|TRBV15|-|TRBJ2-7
CATTDTSLGTGVHEQYF
TGTGCCACCACCGATACCTCCCTCGGGACAGGGGTCCACGAGCAGTACTTC
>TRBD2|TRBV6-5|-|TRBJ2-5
CASSYVAGEGMETQYF
TGTGCCAGCAGTTACGTAGCGGGAGAGGGGATGGAGACCCAGTACTTC
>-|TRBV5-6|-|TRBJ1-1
CASRSWGNTEAFF
TGTGCCAGCAGGTCCTGGGGGAACACTGAAGCTTTCTTT
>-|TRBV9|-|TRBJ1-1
CASSPARGVGMNTEAFF
TGTGCCAGCAGCCCCGCTCGGGGGGTTGGGATGAACACTGAAGCTTTCTTT
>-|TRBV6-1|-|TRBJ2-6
CASSAQVRPGANVLTF
TGTGCCAGCAGTGCACAGGTCAGGCCCGGGGCCAACGTCCTGACTTTC
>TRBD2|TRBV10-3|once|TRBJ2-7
CAISARTSGSSHEQYF
TGTGCCATCAGTGCCCGGACTAGCGGGAGTTCCCACGAGCAGTACTTC
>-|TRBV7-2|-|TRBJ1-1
CASSLSAGNTEAFF
TGTGCCAGCAGCTTATCCGCGGGGAACACTGAAGCTTTCTTT
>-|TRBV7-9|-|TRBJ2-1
CASSSGGGSEQFF
TGTGCCAGCAGCTCCGGGGGAGGTAGTGAGCAGTTCTTC
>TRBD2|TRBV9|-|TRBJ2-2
CASSVGSRGGHSEELFF
TGTGCCAGCAGCGTAGGGAGTAGGGGAGGGCACAGCGAGGAGCTGTTTTTT
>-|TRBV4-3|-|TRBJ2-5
CASSQDRGLRETQYF
TGCGCCAGCAGCCAAGATCGGGGACTGCGGGAGACCCAGTACTTC
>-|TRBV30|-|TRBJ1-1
CAWSVFLNTEAFF
TGTGCCTGGAGTGTATTCCTGAACACTGAAGCTTTCTTT
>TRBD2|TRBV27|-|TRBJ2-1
CASSLGTSGMVMNEQFF
TGTGCCAGCAGTTTGGGAACTAGCGGGATGGTAATGAATGAGCAGTTCTTC
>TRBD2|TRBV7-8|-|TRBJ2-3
CASSLGLADTDTQYF
TGTGCCAGCAGCTTGGGACTAGCGGACACAGATACGCAGTATTTT
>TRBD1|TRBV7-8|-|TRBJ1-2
CASSSWTGVGGYTF
TGTGCCAGCAGCTCCTGGACAGGGGTGGGTGGCTACACCTTC
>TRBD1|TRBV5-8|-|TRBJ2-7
CASSSGTVNAEQYF
TGTGCCAGCAGCTCCGGGACAGTAAACGCCGAGCAGTACTTC
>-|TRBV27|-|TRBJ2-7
CASSPNDFSYEQYF
TGTGCCAGCAGCCCGAATGACTTCTCCTACGAGCAGTACTTC
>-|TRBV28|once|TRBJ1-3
CASSPGQGRNTIYF
TGTGCCAGCAGCCCGGGACAAGGTAGAAACACCATATATTTT
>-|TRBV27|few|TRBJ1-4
CASSLLGHGEKLFF
TGTGCCAGCAGTTTATTGGGACACGGCGAAAAACTGTTTTTT
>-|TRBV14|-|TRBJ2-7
CASSQEKRGTDSYEQYF
TGTGCCAGCAGCCAAGAGAAACGAGGGACCGATAGTTACGAGCAGTACTTC
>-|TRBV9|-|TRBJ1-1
CASSEGGGTEAFF
TGTGCCAGCAGCGAAGGTGGAGGCACTGAAGCTTTCTTT
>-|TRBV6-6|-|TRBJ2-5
CASSSLVVSETQYF
TGTGCCAGCAGCTCTCTTGTAGTGAGTGAGACCCAGTACTTC
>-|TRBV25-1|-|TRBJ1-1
CASSEFLNTEAFF
TGTGCCAGCAGTGAATTTCTTAACACTGAAGCTTTCTTT
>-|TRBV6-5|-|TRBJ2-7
CASSYPTDYTYEQYF
TGTGCCAGCAGTTACCCCACCGATTACACCTACGAGCAGTACTTC
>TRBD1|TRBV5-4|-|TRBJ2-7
CASSLWDRRYEQYF
TGTGCCAGCAGCTTATGGGACAGGAGATACGAGCAGTACTTC
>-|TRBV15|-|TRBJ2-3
CATSNPGENTDTQYF
TGTGCCACCAGCAACCCGGGAGAAAACACAGATACGCAGTATTTT
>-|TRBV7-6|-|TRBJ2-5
CASSLATEWQETQYF
TGTGCCAGCAGCTTAGCTACAGAGTGGCAAGAGACCCAGTACTTC
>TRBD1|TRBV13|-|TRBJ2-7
CASSLALGQGRYEQYF
TGTGCCAGCAGTCTCGCGTTGGGACAGGGCCGCTACGAGCAGTACTTC
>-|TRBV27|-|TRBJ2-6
CASSFSYPGFGANVLTF
TGTGCCAGCAGTTTTAGTTATCCAGGGTTTGGGGCCAACGTCCTGACTTTC